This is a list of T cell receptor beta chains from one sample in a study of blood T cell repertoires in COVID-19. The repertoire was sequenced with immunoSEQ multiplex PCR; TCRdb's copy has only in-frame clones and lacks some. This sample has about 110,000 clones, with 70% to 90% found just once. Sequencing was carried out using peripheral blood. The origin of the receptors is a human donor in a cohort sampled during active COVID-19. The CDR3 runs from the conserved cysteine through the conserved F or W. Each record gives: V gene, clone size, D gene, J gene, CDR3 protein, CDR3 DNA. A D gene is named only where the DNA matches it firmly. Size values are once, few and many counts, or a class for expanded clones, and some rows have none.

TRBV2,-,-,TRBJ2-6,CASKPTKSGANVLTF,TGTGCCAGCAAGCCAACCAAGTCTGGGGCCAACGTCCTGACTTTC
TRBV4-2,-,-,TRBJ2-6,CASSQDAGAGANVLTF,TGTGCCAGCAGCCAAGATGCGGGGGCCGGGGCCAACGTCCTGACTTTC
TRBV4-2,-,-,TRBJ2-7,CASSQATLAEQYF,TGTGCCAGCAGCCAAGCTACCCTTGCGGAGCAGTACTTC
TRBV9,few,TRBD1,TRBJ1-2,CASSGGQGAGYGYTF,TGTGCCAGCAGCGGGGGACAGGGAGCAGGCTATGGCTACACCTTC
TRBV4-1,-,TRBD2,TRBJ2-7,CASSPRREAPGEQYF,TGCGCCAGCAGCCCCCGACGGGAGGCACCGGGCGAGCAGTACTTC
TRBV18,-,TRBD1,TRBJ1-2,CASSPDRGQVSYTF,TGTGCCAGCTCACCGGACAGGGGGCAAGTTAGCTACACCTTC
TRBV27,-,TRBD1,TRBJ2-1,CASSIRTGLNNEQFF,TGTGCCAGCAGTATCCGGACAGGGCTTAACAATGAGCAGTTCTTC
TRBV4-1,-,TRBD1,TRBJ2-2,CASSHPGQGTGELFF,TGCGCCAGCAGCCACCCGGGACAGGGCACCGGGGAGCTGTTTTTT
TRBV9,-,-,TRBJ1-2,CASSGGGDSSNYGYTF,TGTGCCAGCAGCGGAGGTGGGGACTCATCTAACTATGGCTACACCTTC
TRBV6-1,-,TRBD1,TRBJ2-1,CASSDIDRGPNNEQFF,TGTGCCAGCAGTGATATAGACAGGGGGCCCAACAATGAGCAGTTCTTC
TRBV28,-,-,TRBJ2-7,CASRKTDSYYEQYF,TGTGCCAGCAGAAAGACAGATTCCTACTACGAGCAGTACTTC
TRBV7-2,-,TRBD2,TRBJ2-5,CASRSPGTSGGQETQYF,TGTGCCAGCAGATCCCCCGGGACTAGCGGGGGCCAAGAGACCCAGTACTTC
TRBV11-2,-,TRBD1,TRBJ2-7,CASSLGTGGTSSYEQYF,TGTGCCAGCAGCTTAGGCACAGGGGGCACAAGCTCCTACGAGCAGTACTTC
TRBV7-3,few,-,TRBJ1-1,CASSLTSTANTEAFF,TGTGCCAGCAGCTTAACGTCAACAGCGAACACTGAAGCTTTCTTT
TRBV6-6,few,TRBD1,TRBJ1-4,CASRRGRDRGYEKLFF,TGTGCCAGCAGGAGGGGGCGGGACAGGGGTTATGAAAAACTGTTTTTT
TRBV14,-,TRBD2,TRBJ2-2,CASSQEASGAYTGELFF,TGTGCCAGCAGCCAAGAGGCTAGCGGGGCGTACACCGGGGAGCTGTTTTTT
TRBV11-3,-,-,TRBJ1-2,CASSLDSGLGDYGYAF,TGTGCCAGCAGCTTAGATTCGGGCCTAGGCGACTATGGCTACGCCTTC
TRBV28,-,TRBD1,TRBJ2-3,CASSFWDRVSTDTQYF,TGTGCCAGCAGTTTCTGGGACAGGGTTAGCACAGATACGCAGTATTTT
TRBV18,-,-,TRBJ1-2,CASSPSSDGYTF,TGTGCCAGCTCACCCTCGTCCGATGGCTACACCTTC
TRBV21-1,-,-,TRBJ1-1,CASSKRDREVTEAFF,TGTGCCAGCAGCAAAAGGGACAGGGAAGTCACTGAAGCTTTCTTT
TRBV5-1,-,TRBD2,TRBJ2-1,CASSFLPSGNNEQFF,TGCGCCAGCAGCTTTCTGCCTAGCGGGAACAATGAGCAGTTCTTC
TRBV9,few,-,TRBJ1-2,CASSVGGTRSNYGYTF,TGTGCCAGCAGCGTAGGGGGGACTCGGTCTAACTATGGCTACACCTTC
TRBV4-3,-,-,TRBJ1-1,CASSQEAVHTEAFF,TGCGCCAGCAGCCAAGAGGCGGTCCACACTGAAGCTTTCTTT
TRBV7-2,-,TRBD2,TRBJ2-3,CASSPRRSGVSTDTQYF,TGTGCCAGCAGCCCTCGGAGGAGCGGGGTAAGCACAGATACGCAGTATTTT
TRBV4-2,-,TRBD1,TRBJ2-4,CASSRRDRRIENIQYF,TGTGCCAGCAGCCGCCGGGACAGAAGAATCGAAAACATTCAGTACTTC
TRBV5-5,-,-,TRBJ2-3,CASSFYYRSSTDTQYF,TGTGCCAGCAGCTTTTATTACAGATCTAGCACAGATACGCAGTATTTT
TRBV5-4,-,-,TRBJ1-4,CASSLLGGSNEKLFF,TGTGCCAGCAGCCTGCTGGGGGGGTCTAATGAAAAACTGTTTTTT
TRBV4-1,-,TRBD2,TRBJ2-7,CASSPGGGAGGAYEQYF,TGCGCCAGCAGCCCCGGCGGGGGAGCGGGAGGTGCCTACGAGCAGTACTTC
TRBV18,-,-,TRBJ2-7,CASSPETSSTYEQYF,TGTGCCAGCTCACCAGAGACTAGTAGTACCTACGAGCAGTACTTC
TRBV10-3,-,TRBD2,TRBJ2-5,CAISEIAGTQETQYF,TGTGCCATCAGTGAAATAGCGGGCACCCAAGAGACCCAGTACTTC
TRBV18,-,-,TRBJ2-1,CASSPSRARGNEQFF,TGTGCCAGCTCACCATCGCGAGCACGGGGCAATGAGCAGTTCTTC
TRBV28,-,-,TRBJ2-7,CASTPGSSYEQYF,TGTGCCAGCACCCCGGGGAGCTCCTACGAGCAGTACTTC
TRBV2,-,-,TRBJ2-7,CASRRLSSYEQYF,TGTGCCAGCAGGAGACTTAGCTCCTACGAGCAGTACTTC
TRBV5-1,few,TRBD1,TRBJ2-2,CASSWGQAGTGELFF,TGCGCCAGCAGTTGGGGACAGGCGGGAACCGGGGAGCTGTTTTTT
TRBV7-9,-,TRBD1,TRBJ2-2,CASRQTGGLVSGELFF,TGTGCCAGCAGACAGACAGGGGGCTTGGTATCCGGGGAGCTGTTTTTT
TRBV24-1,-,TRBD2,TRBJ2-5,CATSLSGGGETQYF,TGTGCCACCAGCCTTAGCGGGGGGGGAGAGACCCAGTACTTC